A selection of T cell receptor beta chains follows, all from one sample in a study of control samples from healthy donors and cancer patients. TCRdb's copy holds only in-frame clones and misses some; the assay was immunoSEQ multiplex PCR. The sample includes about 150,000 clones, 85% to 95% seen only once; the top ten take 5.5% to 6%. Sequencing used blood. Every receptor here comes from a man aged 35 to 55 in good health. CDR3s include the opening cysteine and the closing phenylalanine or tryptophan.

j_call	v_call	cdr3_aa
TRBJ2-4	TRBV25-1	CASSEGQGARTSKNIQYF
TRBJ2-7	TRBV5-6	CASSLVGSHEQYF
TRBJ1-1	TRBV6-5	CASRRGGMGSTEAFF
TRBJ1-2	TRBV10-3	CAISGDAANHGYTF
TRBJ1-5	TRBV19	CASSEGAGQPQHF
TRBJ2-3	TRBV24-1	CATSGDRATDTQYF
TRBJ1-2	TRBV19	CATRTGPAYGYTF
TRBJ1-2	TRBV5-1	CASSLEGLGGYTF
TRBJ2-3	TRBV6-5	CASRAGLAGLDTQYF
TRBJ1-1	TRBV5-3	CARSCDRAMNTEAFF
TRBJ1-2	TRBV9	CASSSTGGAYGYTF
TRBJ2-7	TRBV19	CASGSLAMSTEQYF
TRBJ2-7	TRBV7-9	CASSLGLDRESSYEQYF
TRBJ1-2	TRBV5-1	CASSSNYGQLDGYTF
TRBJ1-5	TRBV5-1	CASSLEASNQPQHF
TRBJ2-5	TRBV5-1	CASTPPGGGETQYF
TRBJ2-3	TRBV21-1	CASSEDPNRFTDTQYF
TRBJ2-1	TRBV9	CASSVEVTSGGASYNEQFF
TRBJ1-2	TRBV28	CASSFRGIGGYTF
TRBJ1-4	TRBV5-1	CASSRAGAATNEKLFF
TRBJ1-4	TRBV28	CASSSAGTGSEKLFF
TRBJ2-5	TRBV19	CASRTSGTQGETQYF
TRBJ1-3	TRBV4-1	CASSQERGGVGGNTIYF
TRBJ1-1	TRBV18	CASSFSAWNDRGSTEAFF
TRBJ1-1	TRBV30	CAWSLRGTVNTEAFF
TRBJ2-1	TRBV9	CASSVEGFNEQFF
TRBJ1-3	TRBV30	CAWRRLSGNTIYF
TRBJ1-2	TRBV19	CASSPITTGRRYGYTF
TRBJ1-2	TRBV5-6	CASSLTAYGYTF
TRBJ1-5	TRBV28	CASSNNVIRNQPQHF
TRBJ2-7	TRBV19	CASSIGSGTGYYEQYF
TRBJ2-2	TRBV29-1	CSFTPPEYTGELFF
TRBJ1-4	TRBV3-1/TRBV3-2	CASSHTPDEKLFF
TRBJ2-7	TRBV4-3	CASSQDRNTLYEQYF
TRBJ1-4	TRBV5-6	CASSVGDSNEKLFF
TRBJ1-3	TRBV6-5	CASSRYSGNTIYF
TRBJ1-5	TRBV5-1	CASSPQEGPNQPQHF
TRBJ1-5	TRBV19	CASSTMTELYSNQPQHF
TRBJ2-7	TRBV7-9	CASSPRGKGEQYF
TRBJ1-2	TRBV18	CASSPTGTANYGYTF
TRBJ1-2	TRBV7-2	CASSPDRRPNYGYTF
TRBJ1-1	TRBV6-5	CASSMTGSAEAFF
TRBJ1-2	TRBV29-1	CSILGTLNNYGYTF
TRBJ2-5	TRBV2	CASSEGTETQYF
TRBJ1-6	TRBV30	CAWSLETAYNSPLHF
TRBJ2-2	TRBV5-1	CASSFEGGRTGELFF
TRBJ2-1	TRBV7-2	CASSLGAGEYNEQFF